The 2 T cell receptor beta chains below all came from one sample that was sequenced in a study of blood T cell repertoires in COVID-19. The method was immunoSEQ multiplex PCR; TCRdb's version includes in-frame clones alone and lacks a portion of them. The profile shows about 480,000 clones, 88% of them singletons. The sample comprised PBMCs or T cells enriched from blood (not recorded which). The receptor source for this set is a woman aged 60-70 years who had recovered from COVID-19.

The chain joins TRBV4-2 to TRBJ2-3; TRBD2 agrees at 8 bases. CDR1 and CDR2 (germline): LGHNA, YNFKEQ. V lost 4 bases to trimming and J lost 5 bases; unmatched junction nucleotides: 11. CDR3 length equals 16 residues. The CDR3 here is CASSLSGAGGVDTQYF. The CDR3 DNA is TGTGCCAGCAGCCTATCGGGGGCGGGGGGTGTAGATACGCAGTATTTT.

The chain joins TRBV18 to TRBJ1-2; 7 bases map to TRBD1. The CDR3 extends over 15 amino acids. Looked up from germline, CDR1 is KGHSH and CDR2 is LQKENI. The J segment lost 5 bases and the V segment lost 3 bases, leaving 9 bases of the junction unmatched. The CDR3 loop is CASSPSGQAKYGYTF. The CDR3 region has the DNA TGTGCCAGCTCACCGTCAGGACAGGCAAAATATGGCTACACCTTC. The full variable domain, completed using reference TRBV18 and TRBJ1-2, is NAGVMQNPRHLVRRRGQEARLRCSPMKGHSHVYWYRQLPEEGLKFMVYLQKENIIDESGMPKERFSAEFPKEGPSILRIQQVVRGDSAAYFCASSPSGQAKYGYTFGSGTRLTVV.